The text below deals with one TCR beta chain. Its target is unknown. TCRdb re-called the reads with MiXCR, one entry per CDR3 protein. In the table there are over 95,000 distinct CDR3 sequences, roughly 31% of which are singletons. CDR3 length: 13 amino acids. The germline V gene has CDR1 LGHNT and CDR2 FRNRAP. Trimming removed 3 bases from V and 0 bases from J, with 5 bases in between. This record belongs to a study of T cell repertoires in cytomegalovirus infection. Study-level results: HLA-C-restricted CMV clonotypes gave the most frequent clonotype in two of eight donors.

This TCR was sampled from a human donor in good health (CMV status not recorded). Some clones in this sample may be carry-over from other donors' samples. The chain joins TRBV12-5 to TRBJ1-1; D remains unclear. The sequences come from CD8+ T cells from cultured PBMCs, collected from culture after CMV antigen stimulation. The CDR3 sequence is CASGFNMNTEAFF. The CDR3, as DNA: TGTGCTAGTGGTTTTAATATGAACACTGAAGCTTTCTTT.